The source of this T cell receptor (beta chain) is a study of T cell responses to AZD1222 COVID-19 vaccine. Broader study findings: At baseline, seropositivity was found in only six AZD1222 recipients. Most donors were white British, females outnumbered males, and clonal diversity was possibly underestimated. Scientists sampled the repertoires only once the peak T cell response had passed. The span of vaccine-associated CD4 TCRs extended across spike, with dominance at 160-218 and 743-854.

This clone has a single count. Its antigen is currently unknown. The CDR3 has 11 amino acids. V was pared by 3 bases and J by 8 bases, with 9 bases between. CDR1 is SQVTM, CDR2 ANQGSEA, per germline. Sequencing used immunoSEQ multiplex PCR; TCRdb keeps in-frame clones, though not all of them. There are roughly 90,000 clones in the sample; 85% to 95% occur only once, and about 4.9% lies in the top ten. The chain joins TRBV29-1 to TRBJ2-3; tentatively, D is TRBD1 (6 bases). The TCR was taken from an adult in good health. Sequenced here: peripheral blood, sampled on day 0 of MenACWY control vaccination. The CDR3 spells CSVEQGPTQYF. The DNA for the CDR3 is TGCAGCGTTGAGCAGGGGCCTACGCAGTATTTT.